This T cell receptor (beta chain) comes out of a study of beta chain features in type 1 diabetes. Every bit of the isolated RNA underwent reverse transcription, so sequencing read expressed TCRB transcripts. TCRdb's copy holds only in-frame clones and misses some; the assay was immunoSEQ multiplex PCR. The data contain around 44,000 clones, 50% of them singletons. The J segment lost 4 bases and the V segment lost 3 bases, leaving 6 bases of the junction unmatched. The V gene's germline CDR1 is MNHEY and CDR2 SVGAGI. This CDR3 region has 14 residues. The receptor was isolated from a woman aged 30 to 39 in good health. Sequenced input: stem cell memory CD4+ T cells from blood. The chain recombines TRBV6-5 with TRBJ2-7; TRBD2 matches at 7 bases. This chain's CDR3 is CASSYGAGAYEQYF. The DNA of the CDR3 is TGTGCCAGCAGTTATGGGGCGGGAGCGTACGAGCAGTACTTC.